Below, one TCR beta chain is given with its context. The antigen is undetermined. The germline V and J ends were trimmed by 2 bases and 2 bases, with 18 bases remaining between them. The CDR3 totals 18 residues. Germline CDR1 reads KGHSH; CDR2 reads LQKENI. The data were produced by immunoSEQ multiplex PCR, yet TCRdb's version contains in-frame clones alone and is incomplete. The sample shows tens of thousands of clones, almost 70% of them seen only once. These data come from a study of cytotoxic CD8 clonotypes in ibrutinib-treated CLL. Whole-study context: There were, on average, approximately 250,000 productive templates and around 90,000 productive rearrangements per sample. Study-level points and caveats: Baseline clonality was higher than in age-matched healthy donors and moved in step with circulating CD8+ T-cell counts.

The sample in question was PBMCs, obtained after 12 months of ibrutinib treatment. V and J are TRBV18 and TRBJ1-4, with TRBD1 as a possible D gene (5 bases). This receptor was identified in a human donor with chronic lymphocytic leukemia. The CDR3: CASSPLTGTGRTNEKLFF. The CDR3 bases are TGTGCCAGCTCACCATTGACGGGGACGGGGAGGACTAATGAAAAACTGTTTTTT.